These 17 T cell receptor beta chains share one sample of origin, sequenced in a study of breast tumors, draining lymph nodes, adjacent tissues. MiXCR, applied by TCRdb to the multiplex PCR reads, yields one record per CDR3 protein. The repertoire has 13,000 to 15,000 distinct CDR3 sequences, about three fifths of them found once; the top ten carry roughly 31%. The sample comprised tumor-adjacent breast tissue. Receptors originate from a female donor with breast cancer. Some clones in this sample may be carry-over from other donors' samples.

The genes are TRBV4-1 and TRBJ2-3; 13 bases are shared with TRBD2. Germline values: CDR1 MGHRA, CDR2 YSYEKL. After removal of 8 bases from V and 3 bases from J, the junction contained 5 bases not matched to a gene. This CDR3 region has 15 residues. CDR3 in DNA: TGCGCCAGCTCCGGACTAGCGGGGGAGACAGATACGCAGTATTTT. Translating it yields CASSGLAGETDTQYF.

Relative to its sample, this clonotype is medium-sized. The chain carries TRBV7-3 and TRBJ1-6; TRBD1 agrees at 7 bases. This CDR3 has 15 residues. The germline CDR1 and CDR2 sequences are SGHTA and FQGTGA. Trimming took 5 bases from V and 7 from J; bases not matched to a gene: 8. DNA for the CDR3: TGTGCCAGCAGCGCACAGGGACAGTTAAATTCACCCCTCCACTTT. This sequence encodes CASSAQGQLNSPLHF.

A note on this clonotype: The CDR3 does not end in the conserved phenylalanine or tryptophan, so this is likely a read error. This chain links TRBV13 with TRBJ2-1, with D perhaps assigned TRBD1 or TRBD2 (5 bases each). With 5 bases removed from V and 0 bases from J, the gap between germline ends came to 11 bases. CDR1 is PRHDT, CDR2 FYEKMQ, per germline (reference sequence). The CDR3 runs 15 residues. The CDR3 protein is CASSAGTSSYNEQFR. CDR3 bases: TGTGCCAGCAGCGCCGGGACGAGCTCCTACAATGAGCAGTTCAGA.

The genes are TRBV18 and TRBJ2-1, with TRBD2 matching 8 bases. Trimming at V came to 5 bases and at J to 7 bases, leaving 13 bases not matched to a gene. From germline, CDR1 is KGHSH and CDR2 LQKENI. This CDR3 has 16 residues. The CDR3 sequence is CASSFTLGLVRNEQFF. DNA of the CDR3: TGTGCCAGCTCATTCACTCTGGGACTAGTGAGGAATGAGCAGTTCTTC.

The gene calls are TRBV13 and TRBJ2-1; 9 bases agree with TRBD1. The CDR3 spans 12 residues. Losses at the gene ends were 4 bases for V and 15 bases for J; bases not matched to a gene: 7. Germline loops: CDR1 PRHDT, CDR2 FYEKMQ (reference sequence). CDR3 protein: CASSSSGTGWFF. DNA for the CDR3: TGTGCCAGCAGCTCCTCCGGGACAGGGTGGTTCTTC.

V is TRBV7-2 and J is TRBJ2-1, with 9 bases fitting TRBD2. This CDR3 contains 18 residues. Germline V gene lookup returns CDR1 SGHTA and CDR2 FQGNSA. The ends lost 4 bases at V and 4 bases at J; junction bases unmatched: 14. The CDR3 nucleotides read TGTGCCAGCAGCTCACAAACCATGGCGGGAGGGGGGTACAATGAGCAGTTCTTC. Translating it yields CASSSQTMAGGGYNEQFF.

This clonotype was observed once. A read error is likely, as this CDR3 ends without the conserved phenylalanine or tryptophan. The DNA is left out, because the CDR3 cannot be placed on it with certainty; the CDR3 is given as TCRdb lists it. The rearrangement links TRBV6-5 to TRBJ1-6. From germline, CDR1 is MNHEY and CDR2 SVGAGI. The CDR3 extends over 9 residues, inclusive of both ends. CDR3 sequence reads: CASSYSPTS.

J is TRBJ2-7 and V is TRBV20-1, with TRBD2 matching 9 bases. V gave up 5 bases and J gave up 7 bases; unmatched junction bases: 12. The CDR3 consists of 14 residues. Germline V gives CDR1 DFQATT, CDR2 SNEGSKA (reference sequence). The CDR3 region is CSARMPSGVGEQYF. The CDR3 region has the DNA TGCAGTGCTCGCATGCCTAGCGGGGTGGGGGAGCAGTACTTC.

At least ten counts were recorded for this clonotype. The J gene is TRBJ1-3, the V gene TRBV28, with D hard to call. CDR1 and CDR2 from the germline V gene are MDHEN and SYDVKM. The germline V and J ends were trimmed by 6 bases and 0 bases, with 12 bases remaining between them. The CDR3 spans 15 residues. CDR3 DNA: TGTGCCAGCAGGTCCCAGGATTCCTCTGGAAACACCATATATTTT. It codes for CASRSQDSSGNTIYF.

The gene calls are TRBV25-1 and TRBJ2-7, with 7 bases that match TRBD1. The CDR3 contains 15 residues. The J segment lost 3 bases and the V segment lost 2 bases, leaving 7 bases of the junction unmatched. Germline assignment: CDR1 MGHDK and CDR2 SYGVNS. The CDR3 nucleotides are TGTGCCAGCAGTGAACGGAGGACAGGAGACTACGAGCAGTACTTC. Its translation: CASSERRTGDYEQYF.

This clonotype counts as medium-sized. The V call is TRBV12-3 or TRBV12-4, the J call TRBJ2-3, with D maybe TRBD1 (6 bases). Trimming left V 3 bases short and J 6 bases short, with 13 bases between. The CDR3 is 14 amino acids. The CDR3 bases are TGTGCCAGCAGTTTTCAGGGGCGCAGGGATACGCAGTATTTT. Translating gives CASSFQGRRDTQYF.

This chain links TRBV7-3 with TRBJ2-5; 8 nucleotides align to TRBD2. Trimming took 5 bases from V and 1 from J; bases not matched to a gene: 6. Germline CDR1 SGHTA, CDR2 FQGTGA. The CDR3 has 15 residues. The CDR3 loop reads CASSQTGTSQETQYF. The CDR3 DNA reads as TGTGCCAGCAGCCAAACCGGGACTAGCCAAGAGACCCAGTACTTC.

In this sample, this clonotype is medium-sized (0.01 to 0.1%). This chain's CDR3 is CASSMTATSGNTIYF. CDR3 nucleotides: TGTGCCAGTAGTATGACAGCTACCTCTGGAAACACCATATATTTT. The V gene is TRBV19, the J gene TRBJ1-3; TRBD1 might be the D (5 bases). V gave up 3 bases and J gave up 0 bases, with 9 bases separating them. The V gene's germline CDR1 is LNHDA and CDR2 SQIVND (reference sequence). The CDR3 is 15 residues long.

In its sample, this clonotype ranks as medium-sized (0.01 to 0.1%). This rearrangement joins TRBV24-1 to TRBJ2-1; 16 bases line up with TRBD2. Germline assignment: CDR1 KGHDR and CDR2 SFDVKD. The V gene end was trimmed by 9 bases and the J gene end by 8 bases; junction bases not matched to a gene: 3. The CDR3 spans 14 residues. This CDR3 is CATQGLAGGDEQFF. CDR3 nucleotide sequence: TGTGCCACCCAGGGACTAGCGGGGGGGGATGAGCAGTTCTTC.

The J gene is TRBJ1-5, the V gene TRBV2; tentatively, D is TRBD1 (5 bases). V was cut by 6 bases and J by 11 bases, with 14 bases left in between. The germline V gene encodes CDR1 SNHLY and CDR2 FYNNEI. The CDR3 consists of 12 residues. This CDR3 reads CASRAGTVAQHF. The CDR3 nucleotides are TGTGCCAGCAGGGCAGGGACTGTGGCCCAGCATTTT. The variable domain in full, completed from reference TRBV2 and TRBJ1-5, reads EPEVTQTPSHQVTQMGQEVILRCVPISNHLYFYWYRQILGQKVEFLVSFYNNEISEKSEIFDDQFSVERPDGSNFTLKIRSTKLEDSAMYFCASRAGTVAQHFGDGTRLSIL.

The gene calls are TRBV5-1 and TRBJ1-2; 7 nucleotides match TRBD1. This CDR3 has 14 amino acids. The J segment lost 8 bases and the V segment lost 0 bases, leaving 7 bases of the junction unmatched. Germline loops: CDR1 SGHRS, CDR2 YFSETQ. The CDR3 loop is CASSLGQGLEGYTF. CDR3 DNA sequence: TGCGCCAGCAGCTTGGGACAGGGTCTGGAAGGCTACACCTTC. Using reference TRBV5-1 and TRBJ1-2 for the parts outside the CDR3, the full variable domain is KAGVTQTPRYLIKTRGQQVTLSCSPISGHRSVSWYQQTPGQGLQFLFEYFSETQRNKGNFPGRFSGRQFSNSRSEMNVSTLELGDSALYLCASSLGQGLEGYTFGSGTRLTVV.

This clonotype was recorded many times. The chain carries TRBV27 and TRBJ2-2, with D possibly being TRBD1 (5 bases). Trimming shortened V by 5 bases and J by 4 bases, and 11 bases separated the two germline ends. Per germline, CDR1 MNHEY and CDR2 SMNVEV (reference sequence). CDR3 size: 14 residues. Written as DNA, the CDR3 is TGTGCCAGCAGTCTAGGGGATACCACCGGGGAGCTGTTTTTT. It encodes CASSLGDTTGELFF.